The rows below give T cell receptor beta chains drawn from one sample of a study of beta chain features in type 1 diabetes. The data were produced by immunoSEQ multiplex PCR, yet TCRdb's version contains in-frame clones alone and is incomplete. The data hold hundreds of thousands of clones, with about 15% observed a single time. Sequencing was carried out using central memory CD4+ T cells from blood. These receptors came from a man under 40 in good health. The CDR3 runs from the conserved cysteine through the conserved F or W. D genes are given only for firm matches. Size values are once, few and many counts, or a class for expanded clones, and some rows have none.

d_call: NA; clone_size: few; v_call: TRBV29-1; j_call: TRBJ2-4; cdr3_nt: TGCAGCGTCGCACACCTTCAGGGGGGCCTAGCCAAAAACATTCAGTACTTC; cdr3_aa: CSVAHLQGGLAKNIQYF
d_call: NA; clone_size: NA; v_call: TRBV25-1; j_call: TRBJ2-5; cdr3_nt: TGTGCCAGCAGTGAATCGGGGGGCGGACAAGAGACCCAGTACTTC; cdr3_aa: CASSESGGGQETQYF
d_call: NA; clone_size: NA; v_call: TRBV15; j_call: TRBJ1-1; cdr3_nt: TGTGCCACCAGCAGAGATATGGGAAACACTGAAGCTTTCTTT; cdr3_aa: CATSRDMGNTEAFF
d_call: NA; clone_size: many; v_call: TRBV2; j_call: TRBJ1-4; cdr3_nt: TGTGCCAGCAGTGAATCGAAGGCCCGACTGTTTTTT; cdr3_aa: CASSESKARLFF
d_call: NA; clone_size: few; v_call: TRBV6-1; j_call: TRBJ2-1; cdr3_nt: TGTGCCAGCAGCGCCACTAGGACGGAGCAGTTCTTC; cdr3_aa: CASSATRTEQFF
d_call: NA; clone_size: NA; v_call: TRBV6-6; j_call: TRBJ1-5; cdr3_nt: TGTGCCAGCAGTGCCCAGGGGCGGGGGCAGCCCCAGCATTTT; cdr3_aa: CASSAQGRGQPQHF
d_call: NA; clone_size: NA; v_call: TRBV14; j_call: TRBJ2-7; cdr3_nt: TGTGCCAGCAGCCAAGGTACCAGACTGACCCACACTCTGGACGAGCAGTACTTC; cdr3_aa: CASSQGTRLTHTLDEQYF
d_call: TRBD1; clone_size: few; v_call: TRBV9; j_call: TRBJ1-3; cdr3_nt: TGTGCCAGCAGCACTCGGACAGGAGACTCTGGAAACACCATATATTTT; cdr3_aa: CASSTRTGDSGNTIYF
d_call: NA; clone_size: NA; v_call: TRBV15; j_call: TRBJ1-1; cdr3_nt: TGTGCCACCAGCAGAGTAGGCTTGAACACTGAAGCTTTCTTT; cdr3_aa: CATSRVGLNTEAFF
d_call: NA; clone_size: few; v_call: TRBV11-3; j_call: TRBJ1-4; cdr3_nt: TGTGCCAGCAGCTTCAATGAAAAACTGTTTTTT; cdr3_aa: CASSFNEKLFF
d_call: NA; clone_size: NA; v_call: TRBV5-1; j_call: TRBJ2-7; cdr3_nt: TGCGCCAGCAGCTTATCAACTCCCGCGCGTACCTACGAGCAGTACTTC; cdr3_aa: CASSLSTPARTYEQYF
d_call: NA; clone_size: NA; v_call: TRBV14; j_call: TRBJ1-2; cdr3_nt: TGTGCCAGCGGCCAAGCCGGGGTCGGCTACACCTTC; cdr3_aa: CASGQAGVGYTF
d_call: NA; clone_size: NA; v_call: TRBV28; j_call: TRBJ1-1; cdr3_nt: TGTGCCAGCAGTTCATCAGGGTTGAACACTGAAGCTTTCTTT; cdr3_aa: CASSSSGLNTEAFF
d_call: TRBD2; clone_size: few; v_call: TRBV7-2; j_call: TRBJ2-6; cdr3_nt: TGTGCCAGCAGCCCGCGGGGGTCTGGGGCCAACGTCCTGACTTTC; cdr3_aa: CASSPRGSGANVLTF
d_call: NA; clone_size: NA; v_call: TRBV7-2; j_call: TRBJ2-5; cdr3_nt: TGTGCCAGCAGCGACAGCCTCCAAGAGACCCAGTACTTC; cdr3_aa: CASSDSLQETQYF
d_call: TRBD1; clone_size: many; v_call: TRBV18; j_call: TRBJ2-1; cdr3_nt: TGTGCCAGCTCACCTGGGACAGGGAATGAGCAGTTCTTC; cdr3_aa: CASSPGTGNEQFF
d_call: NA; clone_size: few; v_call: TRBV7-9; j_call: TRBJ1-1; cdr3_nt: TGTGCCAGCGGACCAGTAACCGGTGGGATCACTGAAGCTTTCTTT; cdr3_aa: CASGPVTGGITEAFF
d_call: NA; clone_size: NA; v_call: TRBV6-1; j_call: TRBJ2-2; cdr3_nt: TGTGCCAGCAGACCGTACCGGATGGCCGGGGAGCTGTTTTTT; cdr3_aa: CASRPYRMAGELFF
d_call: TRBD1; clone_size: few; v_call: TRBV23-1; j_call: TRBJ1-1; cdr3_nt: TGCGCCAGCAGTCAATGGGACAGGGCCTACCGGAGGAACACTGAAGCTTTCTTT; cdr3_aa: CASSQWDRAYRRNTEAFF
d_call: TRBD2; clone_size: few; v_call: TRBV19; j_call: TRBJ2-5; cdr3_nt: TGTGCCAGTAGTAGGTTTGGGACTAGCGGGGGGACCCAAGAGACCCAGTACTTC; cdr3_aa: CASSRFGTSGGTQETQYF
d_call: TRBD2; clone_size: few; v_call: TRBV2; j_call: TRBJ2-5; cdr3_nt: TGTGCCAGGAACGAAGCGGGGGTAGGAGAGACCCAGTACTTC; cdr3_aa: CARNEAGVGETQYF
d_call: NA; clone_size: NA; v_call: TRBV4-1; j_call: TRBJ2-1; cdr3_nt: TGCGCCAGCGCACGAGAGGGGAGCTCCTACAATGAGCAGTTCTTC; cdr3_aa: CASAREGSSYNEQFF
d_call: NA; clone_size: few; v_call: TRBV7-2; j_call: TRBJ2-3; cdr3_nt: TGTGCCAGCAGCTTCGGGTTGGTTAGCACAGATACGCAGTATTTT; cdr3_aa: CASSFGLVSTDTQYF
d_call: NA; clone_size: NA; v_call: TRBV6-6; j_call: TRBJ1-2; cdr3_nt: TGTGCCAGCAGACCCCCAGGTTTTTGGGGCTACACCTTC; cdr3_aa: CASRPPGFWGYTF
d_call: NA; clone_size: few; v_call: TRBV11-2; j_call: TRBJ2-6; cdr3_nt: TGTGCCAGCAGCAGCAGGACTTCTGGGGCCAACGTCCTGACTTTC; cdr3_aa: CASSSRTSGANVLTF
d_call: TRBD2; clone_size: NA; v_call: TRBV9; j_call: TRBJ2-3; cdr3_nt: TGTGCCAGCAGCGCCCTAGCGGGCCAGAGCACAGATACGCAGTATTTT; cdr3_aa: CASSALAGQSTDTQYF
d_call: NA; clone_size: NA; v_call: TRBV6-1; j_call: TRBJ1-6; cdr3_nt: TGTGCCAGCAGTGCGACCGGCCCGGGGGGGGTTTCACCCCTCCACTTT; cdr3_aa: CASSATGPGGVSPLHF
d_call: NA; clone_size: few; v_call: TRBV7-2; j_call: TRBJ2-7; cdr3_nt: TGTGCCAGCAGCGATGGGGGTCCCAGGCCCTCCTACGAGCAGTACTTC; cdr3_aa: CASSDGGPRPSYEQYF
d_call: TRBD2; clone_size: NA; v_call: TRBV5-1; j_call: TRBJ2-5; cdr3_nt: TGCGCCAGCAGCTTGTTCGGGAGGGCCGAAGAGACCCAGTACTTC; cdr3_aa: CASSLFGRAEETQYF
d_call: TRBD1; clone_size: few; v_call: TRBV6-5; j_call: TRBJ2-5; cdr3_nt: TGTGCCAGCAGTGGGGGACAGTTGGAAGGAGAGACCCAGTACTTC; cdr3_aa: CASSGGQLEGETQYF
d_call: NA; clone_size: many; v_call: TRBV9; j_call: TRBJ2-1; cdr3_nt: TGTGCCAGCAGCGTCTATGTTGGTAGAGAGCAGTTCTTC; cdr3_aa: CASSVYVGREQFF
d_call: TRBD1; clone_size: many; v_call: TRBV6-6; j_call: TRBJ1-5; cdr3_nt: TGTGCCAGCCGGACAGGGGGTAGCAATCAGCCCCAGCATTTT; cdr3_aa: CASRTGGSNQPQHF
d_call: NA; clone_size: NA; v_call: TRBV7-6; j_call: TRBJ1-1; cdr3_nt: TGTGCCAGCAGCTTAAGTGGGGACACTGAAGCTTTCTTT; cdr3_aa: CASSLSGDTEAFF
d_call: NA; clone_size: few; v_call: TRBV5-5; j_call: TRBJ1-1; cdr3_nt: TGTGCCAGCAGCCTCCGGGGGACGAACACTGAAGCTTTCTTT; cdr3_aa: CASSLRGTNTEAFF
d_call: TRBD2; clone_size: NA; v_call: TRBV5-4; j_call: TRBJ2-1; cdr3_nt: TGTGCCAGCAGTATCTCCGGGCTAGCGGGAGTTGAGCAGTTCTTC; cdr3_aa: CASSISGLAGVEQFF
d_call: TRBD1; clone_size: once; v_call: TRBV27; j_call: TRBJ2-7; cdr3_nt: TGTGCCAGCAGAGCGACTCGGACAGGGACCAGCGAGCAGTACTTC; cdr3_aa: CASRATRTGTSEQYF
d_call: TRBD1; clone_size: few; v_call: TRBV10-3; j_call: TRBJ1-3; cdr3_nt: TGTGCCATCACCCCGTTGACAGGGATCTCTGGAAACACCATATATTTT; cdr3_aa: CAITPLTGISGNTIYF
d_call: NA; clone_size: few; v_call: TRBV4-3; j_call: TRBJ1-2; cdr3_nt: TGCGCCAGCAGCCATCGTATCTATGGCTACACCTTC; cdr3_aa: CASSHRIYGYTF
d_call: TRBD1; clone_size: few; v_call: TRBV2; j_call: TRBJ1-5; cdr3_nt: TGTGCCAGCAGCGAGACAGGGTTCAATCAGCCCCAGCATTTT; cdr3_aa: CASSETGFNQPQHF
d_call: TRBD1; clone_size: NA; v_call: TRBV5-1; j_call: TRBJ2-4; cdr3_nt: TGCGCCAGCAGTGTAGACAGGGGGAAAAACATTCAGTACTTC; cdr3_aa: CASSVDRGKNIQYF
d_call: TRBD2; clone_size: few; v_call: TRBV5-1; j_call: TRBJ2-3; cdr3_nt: TGCGCCAGCAGCTTGGGTTTAGCGGGAGTTGGGAGAGATACGCAGTATTTT; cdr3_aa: CASSLGLAGVGRDTQYF
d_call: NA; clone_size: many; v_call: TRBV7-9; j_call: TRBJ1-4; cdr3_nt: TGTGCCAGCAGCCATAGGTTTAATGAAAAACTGTTTTTT; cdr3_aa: CASSHRFNEKLFF
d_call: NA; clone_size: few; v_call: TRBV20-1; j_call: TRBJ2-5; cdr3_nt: TGCAGTGCTAGCCAGGGAGAGACCCAGTACTTC; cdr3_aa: CSASQGETQYF
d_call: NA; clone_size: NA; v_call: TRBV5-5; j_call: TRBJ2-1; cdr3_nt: TGTGCCAGCAGCTTGGGGCCCCACAATGAGCAGTTCTTC; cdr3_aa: CASSLGPHNEQFF
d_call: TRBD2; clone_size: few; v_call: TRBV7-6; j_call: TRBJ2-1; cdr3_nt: TGTGCCAGCAGCTTAAACGGACTAGCGGAACACAATGAGCAGTTCTTC; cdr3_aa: CASSLNGLAEHNEQFF
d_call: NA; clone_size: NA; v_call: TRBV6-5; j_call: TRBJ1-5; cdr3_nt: TGTGCCAGCAGTTACAGGGGGGGAGGGAATCAGCCCCAGCATTTT; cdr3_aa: CASSYRGGGNQPQHF
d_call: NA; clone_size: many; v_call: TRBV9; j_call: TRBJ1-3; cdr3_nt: TGTGCCAGCAGCGCCGGGGGACGTAACTCTGGAAACACCATATATTTT; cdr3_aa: CASSAGGRNSGNTIYF
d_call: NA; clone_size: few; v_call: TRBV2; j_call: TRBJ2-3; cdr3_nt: TGTGCCACAGCCTCCGGGACTTCGACCCTTACCACAGATACGCAGTATTTT; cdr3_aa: CATASGTSTLTTDTQYF
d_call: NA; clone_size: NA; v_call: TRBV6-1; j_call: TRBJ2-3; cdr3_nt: TGTGCCGGGAGGCTAGCATTAACAGATACGCAGTATTTT; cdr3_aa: CAGRLALTDTQYF
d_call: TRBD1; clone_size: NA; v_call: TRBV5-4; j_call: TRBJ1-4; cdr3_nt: TGTGCCAGCAGCTCAGGACAGGCGGGGGAAAAACTGTTTTTT; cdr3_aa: CASSSGQAGEKLFF
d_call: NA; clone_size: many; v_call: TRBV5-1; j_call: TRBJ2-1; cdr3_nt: TGCGCCAGCAGCTTGGTGGGGGGTCTAGTAAACAATGAGCAGTTCTTC; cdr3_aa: CASSLVGGLVNNEQFF
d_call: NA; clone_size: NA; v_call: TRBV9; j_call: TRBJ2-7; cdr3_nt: TGTGCCAGCAGCGTCAGTCAAGACGCGGACTACGAGCAGTACTTC; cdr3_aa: CASSVSQDADYEQYF
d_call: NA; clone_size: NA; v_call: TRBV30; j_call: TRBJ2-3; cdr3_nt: TGTGCCTGGAGGGCCGTGCAGGGGTCGCAGTATTTT; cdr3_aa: CAWRAVQGSQYF
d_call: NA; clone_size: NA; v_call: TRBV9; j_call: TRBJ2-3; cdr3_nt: TGTGCCAGCAGCGTAGGTTTAGGAGGGACTGGCACAGATACGCAGTATTTT; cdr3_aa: CASSVGLGGTGTDTQYF